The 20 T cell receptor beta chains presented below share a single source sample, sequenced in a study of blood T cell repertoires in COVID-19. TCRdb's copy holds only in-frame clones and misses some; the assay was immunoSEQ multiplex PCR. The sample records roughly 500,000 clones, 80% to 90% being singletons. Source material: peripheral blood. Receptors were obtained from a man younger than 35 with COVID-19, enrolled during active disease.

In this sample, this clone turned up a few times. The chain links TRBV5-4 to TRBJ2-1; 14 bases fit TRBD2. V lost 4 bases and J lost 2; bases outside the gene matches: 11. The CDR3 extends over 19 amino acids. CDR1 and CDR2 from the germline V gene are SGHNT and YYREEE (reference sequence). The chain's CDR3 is CASSPHGTSGSGAYNEQFF. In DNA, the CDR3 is TGTGCCAGCAGCCCCCACGGGACTAGCGGGAGTGGGGCCTACAATGAGCAGTTCTTC.

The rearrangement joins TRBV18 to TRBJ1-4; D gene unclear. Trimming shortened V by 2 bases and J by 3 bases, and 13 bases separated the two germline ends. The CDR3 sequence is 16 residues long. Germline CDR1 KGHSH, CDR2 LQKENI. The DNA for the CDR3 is TGTGCCAGCTCACCATCGAGGGTGCAAGCTAATGAAAAACTGTTTTTT. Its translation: CASSPSRVQANEKLFF.

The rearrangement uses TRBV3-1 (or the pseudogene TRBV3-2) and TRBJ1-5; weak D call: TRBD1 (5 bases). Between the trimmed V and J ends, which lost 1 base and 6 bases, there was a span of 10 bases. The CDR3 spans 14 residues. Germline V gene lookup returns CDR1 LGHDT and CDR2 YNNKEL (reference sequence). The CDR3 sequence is CASSQAEQAQPQHF. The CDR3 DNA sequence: TGTGCCAGCAGCCAAGCCGAACAGGCTCAGCCCCAGCATTTT.

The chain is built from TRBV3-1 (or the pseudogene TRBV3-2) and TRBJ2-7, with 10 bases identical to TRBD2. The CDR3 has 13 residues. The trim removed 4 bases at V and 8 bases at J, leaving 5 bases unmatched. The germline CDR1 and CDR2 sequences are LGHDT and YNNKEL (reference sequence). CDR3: CASSPPGLAKQYF. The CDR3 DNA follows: TGTGCCAGCAGCCCGCCGGGACTAGCGAAGCAGTACTTC.

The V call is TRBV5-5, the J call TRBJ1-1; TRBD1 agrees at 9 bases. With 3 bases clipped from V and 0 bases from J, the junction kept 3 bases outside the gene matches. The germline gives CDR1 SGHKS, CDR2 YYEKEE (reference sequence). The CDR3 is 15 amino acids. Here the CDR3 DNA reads TGTGCCAGCAGCTGGGGACAGGGACTGAACACTGAAGCTTTCTTT. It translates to CASSWGQGLNTEAFF.

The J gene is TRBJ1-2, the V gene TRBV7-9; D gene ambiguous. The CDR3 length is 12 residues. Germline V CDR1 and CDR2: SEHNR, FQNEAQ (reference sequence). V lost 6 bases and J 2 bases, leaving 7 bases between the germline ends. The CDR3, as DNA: TGTGCCAGCAGGGAACAGAACTATGGCTACACCTTC. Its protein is CASREQNYGYTF. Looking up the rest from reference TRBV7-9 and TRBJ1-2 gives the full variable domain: DTGVSQNPRHKITKRGQNVTFRCDPISEHNRLYWYRQTLGQGPEFLTYFQNEAQLEKSRLLSDRFSAERPKGSFSTLEIQRTEQGDSAMYLCASREQNYGYTFGSGTRLTVV.

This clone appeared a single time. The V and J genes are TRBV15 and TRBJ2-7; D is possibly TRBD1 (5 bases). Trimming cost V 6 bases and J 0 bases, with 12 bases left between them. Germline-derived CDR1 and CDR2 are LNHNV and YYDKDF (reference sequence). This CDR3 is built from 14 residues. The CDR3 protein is CATSRTRSSYEQYF. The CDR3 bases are TGTGCCACCAGTCGGACACGTAGCTCCTACGAGCAGTACTTC.

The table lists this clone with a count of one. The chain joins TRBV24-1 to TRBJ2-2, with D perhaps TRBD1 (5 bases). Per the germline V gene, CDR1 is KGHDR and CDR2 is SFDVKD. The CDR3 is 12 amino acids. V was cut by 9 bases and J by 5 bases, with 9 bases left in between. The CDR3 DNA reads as TGTGCCACCGCCTCAGGGACCGGGGAGCTGTTTTTT. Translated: CATASGTGELFF.

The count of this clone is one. CDR3 sequence (DNA): TGTGCCAGCAGTGTCCCGGGGACTAGCGGGAACACCGGGGAGCTGTTTTTT. It encodes CASSVPGTSGNTGELFF. The chain combines TRBV2 with TRBJ2-2, with 11 nucleotides matching TRBD2. The ends lost 4 bases at V and 1 base at J; junction bases unmatched: 5. The CDR3 length is 17 residues. Germline lookup yields CDR1 SNHLY and CDR2 FYNNEI.

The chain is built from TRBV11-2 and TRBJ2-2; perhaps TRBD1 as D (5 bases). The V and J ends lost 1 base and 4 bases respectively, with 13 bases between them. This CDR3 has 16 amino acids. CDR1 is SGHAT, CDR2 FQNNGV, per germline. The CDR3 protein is CASSLGVGLGTGELFF. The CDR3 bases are TGTGCCAGCAGCTTAGGGGTGGGGCTGGGCACCGGGGAGCTGTTTTTT. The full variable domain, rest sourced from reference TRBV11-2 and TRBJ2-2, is EAGVAQSPRYKIIEKRQSVAFWCNPISGHATLYWYQQILGQGPKLLIQFQNNGVVDDSQLPKDRFSAERLKGVDSTLKIQPAKLEDSAVYLCASSLGVGLGTGELFFGEGSRLTVL.

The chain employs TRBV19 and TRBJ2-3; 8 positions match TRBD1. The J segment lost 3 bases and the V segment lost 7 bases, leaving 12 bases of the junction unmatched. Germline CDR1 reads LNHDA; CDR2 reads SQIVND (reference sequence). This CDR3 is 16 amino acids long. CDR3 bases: TGTGCCAGTACCAATGGACAGGGCGCTGGAACAGATACGCAGTATTTT. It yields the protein CASTNGQGAGTDTQYF.

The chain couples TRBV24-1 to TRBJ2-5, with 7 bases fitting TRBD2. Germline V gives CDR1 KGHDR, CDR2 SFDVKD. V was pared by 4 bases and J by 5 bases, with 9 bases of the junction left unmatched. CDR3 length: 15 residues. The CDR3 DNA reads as TGTGCCACCAGTGAGCTAGCGGACAATCGGGAGACCCAGTACTTC. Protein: CATSELADNRETQYF.

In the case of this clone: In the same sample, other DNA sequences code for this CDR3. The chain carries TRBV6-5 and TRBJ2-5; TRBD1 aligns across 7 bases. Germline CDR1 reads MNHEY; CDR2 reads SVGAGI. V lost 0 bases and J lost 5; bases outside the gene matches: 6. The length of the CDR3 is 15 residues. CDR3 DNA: TGTGCCAGCAGTTACTCTAGACAGGGCAGGGAGACCCAGTACTTC. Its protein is CASSYSRQGRETQYF.

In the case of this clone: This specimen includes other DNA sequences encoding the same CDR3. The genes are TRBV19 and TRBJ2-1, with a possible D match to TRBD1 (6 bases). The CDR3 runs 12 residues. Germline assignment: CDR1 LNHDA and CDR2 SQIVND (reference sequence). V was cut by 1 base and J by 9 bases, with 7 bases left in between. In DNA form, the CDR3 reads TGTGCCAGTAGTATAGGCAGGGGTGAGCAGTTCTTC. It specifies CASSIGRGEQFF.

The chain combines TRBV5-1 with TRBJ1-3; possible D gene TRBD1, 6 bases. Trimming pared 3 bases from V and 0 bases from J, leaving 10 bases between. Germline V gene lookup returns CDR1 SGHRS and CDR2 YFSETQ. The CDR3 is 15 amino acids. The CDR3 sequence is CASSSTRGSGNTIYF. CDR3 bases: TGCGCCAGCAGCTCGACCAGGGGCTCTGGAAACACCATATATTTT.

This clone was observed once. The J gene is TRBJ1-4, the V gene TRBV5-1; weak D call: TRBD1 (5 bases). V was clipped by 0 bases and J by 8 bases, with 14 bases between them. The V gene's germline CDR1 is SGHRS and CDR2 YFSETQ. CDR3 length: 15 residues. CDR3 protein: CASSLAGSGREKLFF. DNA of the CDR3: TGCGCCAGCAGCTTGGCCGGGTCAGGGCGCGAAAAACTGTTTTTT.

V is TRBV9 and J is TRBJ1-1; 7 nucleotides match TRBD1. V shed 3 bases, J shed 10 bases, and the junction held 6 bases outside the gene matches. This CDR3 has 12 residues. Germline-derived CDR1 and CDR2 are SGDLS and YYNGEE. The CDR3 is CASSAGGGLAFF. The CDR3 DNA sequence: TGTGCCAGCAGCGCAGGGGGAGGATTAGCTTTCTTT.

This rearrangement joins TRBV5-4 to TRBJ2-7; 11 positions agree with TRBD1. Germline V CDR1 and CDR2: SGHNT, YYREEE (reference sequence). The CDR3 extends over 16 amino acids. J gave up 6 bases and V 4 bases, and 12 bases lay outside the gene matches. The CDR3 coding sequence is TGTGCCAGCAGCCCACCGCCGGGACAGGGGGGAAGCGAGCAGTACTTC. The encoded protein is CASSPPPGQGGSEQYF.

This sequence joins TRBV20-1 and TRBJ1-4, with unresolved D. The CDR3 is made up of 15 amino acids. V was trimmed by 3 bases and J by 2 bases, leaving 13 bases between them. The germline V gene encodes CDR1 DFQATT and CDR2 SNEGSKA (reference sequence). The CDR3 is CSASDPTTTNEKLFF. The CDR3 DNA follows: TGCAGTGCTAGTGACCCAACGACTACTAATGAAAAACTGTTTTTT.

CDR3 region: CASSGQAGYGYTF. The CDR3 DNA is TGTGCCAGCAGCGGACAGGCTGGGTATGGCTACACCTTC. V usage is TRBV6-5 and J usage is TRBJ1-2; 7 nucleotides agree with TRBD1. The CDR3 consists of 13 residues. V lost 6 bases and J lost 5; bases outside the gene matches: 6. The germline V gene encodes CDR1 MNHEY and CDR2 SVGAGI.